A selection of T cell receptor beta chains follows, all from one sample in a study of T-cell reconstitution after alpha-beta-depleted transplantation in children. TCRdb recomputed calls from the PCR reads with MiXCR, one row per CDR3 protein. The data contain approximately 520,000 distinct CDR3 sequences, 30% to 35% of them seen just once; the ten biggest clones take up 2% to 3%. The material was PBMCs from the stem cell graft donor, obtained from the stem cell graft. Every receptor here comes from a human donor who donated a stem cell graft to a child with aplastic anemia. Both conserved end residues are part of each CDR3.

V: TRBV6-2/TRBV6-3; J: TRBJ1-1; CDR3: CASIGAHPGDTEAFF
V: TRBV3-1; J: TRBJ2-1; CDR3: CASSNMDRGYSYNEQFF
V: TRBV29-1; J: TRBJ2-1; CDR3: CSVSPYQEAGGRNEQFF
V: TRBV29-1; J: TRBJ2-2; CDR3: CSVVIGGAGPPGELFF
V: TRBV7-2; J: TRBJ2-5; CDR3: CASSLRGATDQETQYF
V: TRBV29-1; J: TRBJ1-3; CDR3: CSALTVLSGNTIYF
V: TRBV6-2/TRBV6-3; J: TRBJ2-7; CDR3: CASSYSPPGQGYEQYF
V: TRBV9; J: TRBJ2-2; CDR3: CASSVSAGINTGELFF
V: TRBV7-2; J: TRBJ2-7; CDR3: CASSLASRNLAPSSYEQYF
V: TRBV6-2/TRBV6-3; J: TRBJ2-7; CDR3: CASSYSTGWDEQYF
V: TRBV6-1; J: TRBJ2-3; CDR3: CASKREQTGADTQYF
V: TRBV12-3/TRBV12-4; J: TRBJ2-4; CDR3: CASSIGLAGTKNIQYF
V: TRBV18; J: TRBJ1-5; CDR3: CASSPLSSSRANQPQHF
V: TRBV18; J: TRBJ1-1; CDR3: CASSPILNTEAFF
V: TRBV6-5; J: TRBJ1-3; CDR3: CASSYSRSRGFGNTIYF
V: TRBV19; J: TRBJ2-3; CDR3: CASSGWDTDTQYF
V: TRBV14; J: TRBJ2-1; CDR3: CASSQLAGNGGEQFF
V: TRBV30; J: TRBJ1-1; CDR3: CAVSPQGAEAFF
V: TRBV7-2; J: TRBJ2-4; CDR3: CASSLDWQGEGYF
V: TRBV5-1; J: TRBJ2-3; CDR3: CASSSLGTAGADTQYF
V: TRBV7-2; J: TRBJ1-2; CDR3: CASSSRQGFGYTF
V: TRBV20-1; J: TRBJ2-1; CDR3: CSARDRVSASQYYNEQFF
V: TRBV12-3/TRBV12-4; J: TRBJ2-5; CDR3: CASEVAGVQTQYF
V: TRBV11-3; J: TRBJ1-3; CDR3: CASSRIGDPNTGNTIYF
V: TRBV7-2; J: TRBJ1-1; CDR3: CASSPYHPNTLTEAFF
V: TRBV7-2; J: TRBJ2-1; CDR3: CASSLYASEQFF
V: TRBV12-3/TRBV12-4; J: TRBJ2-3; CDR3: CASSLWSVRTDTQYF
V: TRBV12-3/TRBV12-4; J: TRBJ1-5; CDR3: CASSLIGGRPGHQPQHF